This record looks at one TCR beta chain sequence and its context. Regions amplified from RNA transcripts were the TCR beta CDR3 regions. TCR CDR3 regions were first amplified by RT-PCR with HTBI primers. In TCRdb, the multiplex PCR reads were re-called with MiXCR into one record per CDR3 protein. Of 550,000 to 600,000 distinct CDR3 sequences listed, 14% are singletons. This entry belongs to a study of T cells in Graves' hyperthyroidism and ophthalmopathy. The CDR3 runs to 15 residues. The ends lost 6 bases at V and 4 bases at J; junction bases unmatched: 11. From germline, CDR1 is LNHDA and CDR2 SQIVND (reference sequence).

J is TRBJ1-2 and V is TRBV19, with 7 bases identical to TRBD1. This sequence was found in a woman younger than 30 with Graves' ophthalmopathy. Material for sequencing was blood. CDR3 DNA: TGTGCCAGTAGCCCGGGACAGTGGGAGGCCTATGGCTACACCTTC. It codes for CASSPGQWEAYGYTF.